This T cell receptor (beta chain) stems from a study of T cells in Graves' hyperthyroidism and ophthalmopathy. Amplification of TCR beta CDR3 regions used RNA as the template. The TCR CDR3 first-round RT-PCR relied on the HTBI primer set. TCRdb fed the multiplex PCR reads into MiXCR, producing one record per CDR3 protein. Of fewer than 900,000 distinct CDR3 sequences in the sample, around a sixth were seen once. The CDR3 contains 15 residues. CDR1 KGHSH and CDR2 LQKENI come from the germline V gene. In regard to this clonotype: Just one base apart from a much larger clone, this may be a read error.

The J gene is TRBJ2-1, the V gene TRBV18; D ambiguous. The sequence derives from a woman aged 45-65 years with Graves' hyperthyroidism that later progressed to Graves' ophthalmopathy. Specimen: blood. CDR3 residues: CASSQSSGSYNGQFF. CDR3 nucleotide sequence: TGTGCCAGCTCACAATCGTCGGGCTCCTACAATGGGCAGTTCTTC.